This record covers a single T cell receptor beta chain. The record originates from a study of blood T cell repertoires in COVID-19. Overall study: There were acute and convalescent COVID-19 samples, and they came from the United States, Italy and Spain. PBMCs, B-cell-depleted T cells, or T cells were the source of the cDNA or gDNA that made up the material.

As handled by the study authors: Scientists estimated how many nucleated cells there were by amplifying reference gene primers. The data were produced by immunoSEQ multiplex PCR, yet TCRdb's version contains in-frame clones alone and is incomplete. V and J calls and clone size are as listed in that table; D and trimming were resolved from the DNA. This sample has 200,000 to 250,000 clones; roughly 88% occur once, and the top ten carry roughly a tenth. V lost 0 bases to trimming and J lost 7 bases; unmatched junction nucleotides: 5. CDR1 ENHRY and CDR2 SYGVKD come from the germline V gene. This CDR3 region has 14 residues.

The sample consisted of peripheral blood. The chain employs TRBV10-3 and TRBJ1-2; TRBD1 matches 7 bases. This receptor was taken from a man between 50 and 59 years old with active or convalescent COVID-19. The chain's CDR3 is CAISESLTGSGYTF. The CDR3 DNA reads TGTGCCATCAGTGAGTCCTTGACAGGGAGTGGCTACACCTTC.